This record covers a single T cell receptor beta chain. The entry originates in a study of T cell responses to AZD1222 COVID-19 vaccine. V shed 4 bases and J 3 bases; nucleotides not matched to a gene: 2. Germline V gene data show CDR1 as LNHNV and CDR2 as YYDKDF (reference sequence). The CDR3 consists of 13 residues. Generated by immunoSEQ multiplex PCR, the TCRdb table keeps only in-frame clones and is missing some. The data show 130,000 to 150,000 clones, just over 90% seen once. The V and J genes are TRBV15 and TRBJ1-2; TRBD1 aligns across 7 bases. The sequence was obtained from an adult in good health. The sequenced sample was peripheral blood, obtained on day 0 of AZD1222 vaccination. DNA for the CDR3: TGTGCCACCAGCAAGGGACAGCACTATGGCTACACCTTC. Protein: CATSKGQHYGYTF.